These 22 T cell receptor beta chains were sequenced from one sample in a study of T cells after somatic rescue of genetic block. Generated by immunoSEQ multiplex PCR, the TCRdb table keeps only in-frame clones and is missing some. The table records 14,000 to 15,000 clones, around 70% of them present only once. Sequenced: peripheral blood mononuclear cells (PBMCs). The source of these receptors is a boy between 10 and 17 years old.

This rearrangement joins TRBV28 to TRBJ1-5; 7 bases agree with TRBD1. The J segment lost 4 bases and the V segment lost 3 bases, leaving 15 bases of the junction unmatched. CDR3 length equals 18 residues. In germline, CDR1 is MDHEN, CDR2 SYDVKM. CDR3 amino acids: CASSLGLTGPLVNQPQHF. The CDR3 DNA reads TGTGCCAGCAGTTTGGGGCTGACAGGGCCACTCGTAAATCAGCCCCAGCATTTT.

This clone turned up a few times. The chain couples TRBV11-2 to TRBJ1-2, with D unresolved. The germline V gene encodes CDR1 SGHAT and CDR2 FQNNGV. The V and J ends lost 4 bases and 4 bases respectively, with 19 bases between them. CDR3 length: 16 residues. The CDR3 nucleotides read TGTGCCAGCAGCTCCTCTCAGTGGGCTCCCAGCTATGGCTACACCTTC. This translates into CASSSSQWAPSYGYTF.

This chain joins TRBV6-1 and TRBJ2-7; D is possibly TRBD1 (6 bases). CDR1 and CDR2 (germline): MNHNS, SASEGT. Trimming cost V 2 bases and J 1 base, with 18 bases left between them. CDR3 size: 17 residues. CDR3 bases: TGTGCCAGCAGTGAAACCCGGCAGGGGCCTATTTCCTACGAGCAGTACTTC. This translates into CASSETRQGPISYEQYF.

Only one count was recorded for this clone. The rearrangement uses TRBV5-1 and TRBJ2-1, with TRBD2 matching 7 bases. This CDR3 comprises 14 residues. V shed 5 bases and J 7 bases; nucleotides not matched to a gene: 9. Germline values: CDR1 SGHRS, CDR2 YFSETQ. In DNA form, the CDR3 reads TGCGCCAGCAGTCTCCTCGGGACTAAAAATGAGCAGTTCTTC. Its translation: CASSLLGTKNEQFF. The full variable domain, with the rest looked up from reference TRBV5-1 and TRBJ2-1, is KAGVTQTPRYLIKTRGQQVTLSCSPISGHRSVSWYQQTPGQGLQFLFEYFSETQRNKGNFPGRFSGRQFSNSRSEMNVSTLELGDSALYLCASSLLGTKNEQFFGPGTRLTVL.

The chain links TRBV19 to TRBJ2-5; 7 nucleotides match TRBD1. Trimming cost V 5 bases and J 3 bases; bases outside gene matches: 3. Germline V gene lookup returns CDR1 LNHDA and CDR2 SQIVND (reference sequence). CDR3 size: 13 residues. Here the CDR3 reads CASSEGTEETQYF. The CDR3 DNA is TGTGCCAGTAGTGAGGGGACAGAAGAGACCCAGTACTTC. Based on the CDR3 plus reference TRBV19 and TRBJ2-5, the full variable domain is DGGITQSPKYLFRKEGQNVTLSCEQNLNHDAMYWYRQDPGQGLRLIYYSQIVNDFQKGDIAEGYSVSREKKESFPLTVTSAQKNPTAFYLCASSEGTEETQYFGPGTRLLVL.

The chain links TRBV10-3 to TRBJ2-7; 9 bases agree with TRBD2. The CDR3 sequence is 13 residues long. V shed 10 bases, J shed 0 bases, and the junction held 4 bases outside the gene matches. Germline V gene lookup returns CDR1 ENHRY and CDR2 SYGVKD. In DNA, the CDR3 is TGTGCCACAGAGGGACTAGCCTCCTACGAGCAGTACTTC. It yields the protein CATEGLASYEQYF.

J is TRBJ2-1 and V is TRBV10-3; the D gene is possibly TRBD1 (7 bases). The germline V gene encodes CDR1 ENHRY and CDR2 SYGVKD. The CDR3 covers 16 residues. Trimming removed 6 bases from V and 4 bases from J, with 19 bases in between. The CDR3 nucleotides are TGTGCCATCAGCGGGACAGTGGAGGGGTCATACAATGAGCAGTTCTTC. Amino acids: CAISGTVEGSYNEQFF.

This chain joins TRBV5-1 and TRBJ2-5, with D perhaps matching TRBD1 (6 bases). The V end lost 1 base, the J end lost 2 bases, and 12 bases lay between the germline ends. Germline CDR1 is SGHRS and CDR2 is YFSETQ. This CDR3 region has 15 residues. CDR3 nucleotide sequence: TGCGCCAGCAGCTTGCAGGGACAAGTACAAGAGACCCAGTACTTC. The encoded protein is CASSLQGQVQETQYF.

This clone was counted between two and nine times. The chain joins TRBV9 to TRBJ2-3, with 9 bases that match TRBD2. The CDR3 has 18 amino acids. The J segment lost 0 bases and the V segment lost 3 bases, leaving 11 bases of the junction unmatched. Germline CDR1 reads SGDLS; CDR2 reads YYNGEE. The CDR3 DNA is TGTGCCAGCAGCGCGCCCCTCAGCGGGGGGACTAGCACAGATACGCAGTATTTT. Amino acid sequence: CASSAPLSGGTSTDTQYF.

The J gene is TRBJ2-6, the V gene TRBV7-6; TRBD1 agrees at 9 bases. The J segment lost 4 bases and the V segment lost 6 bases, leaving 19 bases of the junction unmatched. This CDR3 is 20 amino acids long. CDR1 is SGHVS, CDR2 FNYEAQ, per germline. The CDR3 coding sequence is TGTGCCAGCAGTTTTACTACCCGGGACAGGGTGGTATCCGGGGCCAACGTCCTGACTTTC. Protein: CASSFTTRDRVVSGANVLTF.

The chain combines TRBV6-6 with TRBJ2-7, with 9 nucleotides matching TRBD2. CDR1 and CDR2 from the germline V gene are MNHNY and SVGAGI (reference sequence). This CDR3 has 15 residues. Trimming cost V 6 bases and J 7 bases; bases outside gene matches: 13. The CDR3 protein is CASSSFAGGPEEQYF. DNA for the CDR3: TGTGCCAGCAGCTCCTTCGCGGGGGGGCCTGAGGAGCAGTACTTC.

By sample fraction, this clone is medium-sized. This chain joins TRBV7-9 and TRBJ2-7; the match to TRBD1 covers 7 bases. V gave up 5 bases and J gave up 5 bases; unmatched junction bases: 9. The CDR3 loop spans 14 amino acids. Germline V lookup: CDR1 SEHNR, CDR2 FQNEAQ (reference sequence). The CDR3, as DNA: TGTGCCAGCAGCCCGCCACAGGGGTACCACGAGCAGTACTTC. This translates into CASSPPQGYHEQYF.

In its sample, this clone was seen a few times. V gene TRBV5-1 combines with J gene TRBJ2-3; TRBD1 is a possible D gene (5 bases). There are 13 residues in the CDR3. In germline, CDR1 is SGHRS, CDR2 YFSETQ. Trimming left V 4 bases short and J 6 bases short, with 12 bases between. The CDR3 loop is CASSPRSGDTQYF. The CDR3 DNA sequence: TGCGCCAGCAGCCCCAGATCAGGGGATACGCAGTATTTT.

This sequence joins TRBV5-1 and TRBJ2-3; 8 bases fit TRBD1. The CDR3 covers 15 residues. CDR1 and CDR2 (germline): SGHRS, YFSETQ. V lost 2 bases, J lost 1 base, and 3 bases stayed unmatched. The CDR3 DNA follows: TGCGCCAGCAGCTTCAGGGGGCGCGGCACAGATACGCAGTATTTT. Protein: CASSFRGRGTDTQYF.

The rearrangement links TRBV6-6 to TRBJ2-1; no firm D call. Trimming shortened V by 8 bases and J by 5 bases, and 7 bases separated the two germline ends. The CDR3 runs 11 residues. CDR1 MNHNY and CDR2 SVGAGI come from the germline V gene (reference sequence). The CDR3 coding sequence is TGTGCCAGCGTGTTGAACAATGAGCAGTTCTTC. Its translation is CASVLNNEQFF.

The genes are TRBV29-1 and TRBJ1-5; the match to TRBD1 covers 9 bases. This CDR3 is 13 amino acids long. With 0 bases clipped from V and 10 bases from J, the junction kept 4 bases outside the gene matches. Germline loops: CDR1 SQVTM, CDR2 ANQGSEA. CDR3 sequence reads: CSVEEGTGLPQHF. DNA for the CDR3: TGCAGCGTTGAAGAAGGGACAGGGTTACCCCAGCATTTT. Looking up the rest from reference TRBV29-1 and TRBJ1-5 gives the full variable domain: SAVISQKPSRDICQRGTSLTIQCQVDSQVTMMFWYRQQPGQSLTLIATANQGSEATYESGFVIDKFPISRPNLTFSTLTVSNMSPEDSSIYLCSVEEGTGLPQHFGDGTRLSIL.

There are a few counts of this clone. This chain links TRBV10-1 with TRBJ1-5; no firm D call. This CDR3 has 14 amino acids. V dropped 1 base and J dropped 4 bases, with 8 bases sitting between them. The germline gives CDR1 WNHNN, CDR2 SYGVQD (reference sequence). CDR3 nucleotides: TGCGCCAGCAGTGAGTACGGGAGGAATCAGCCCCAGCATTTT. It codes for CASSEYGRNQPQHF.

The V gene is TRBV28, the J gene TRBJ2-3; 10 nucleotides match TRBD1. Germline loops: CDR1 MDHEN, CDR2 SYDVKM. This CDR3 comprises 15 residues. Trimming took 7 bases from V and 4 from J; bases not matched to a gene: 8. CDR3 loop: CASITPGTGADTQYF. The CDR3 DNA reads as TGTGCCAGCATCACCCCCGGGACAGGGGCAGATACGCAGTATTTT.

For the CDR3, the DNA is TGCGCCAGCAGCTTTAAAAGGACTAGCGGGATCCACAATGAGCAGTTCTTC. Protein: CASSFKRTSGIHNEQFF. The J gene is TRBJ2-1, the V gene TRBV5-1; 12 nucleotides agree with TRBD2. The CDR3 covers 17 residues. Trimming cost V 2 bases and J 5 bases; bases outside gene matches: 8. From germline, CDR1 is SGHRS and CDR2 YFSETQ.

This CDR3 is CTAGTNPKRSNNEQFF. Written as DNA, the CDR3 is TGTACCGCCGGGACTAACCCAAAGCGAAGTAACAATGAGCAGTTCTTC. The chain is built from TRBV30 and TRBJ2-1, with 7 bases lining up with TRBD2. The CDR3 length is 16 residues. The germline gives CDR1 GTSNPN, CDR2 SVGIG (reference sequence).

Regarding this clone: In the same sample, other DNA sequences code for this CDR3. The gene calls are TRBV5-1 and TRBJ2-2, with D maybe TRBD1 (6 bases). V lost 4 bases and J 5 bases, leaving 12 bases between the germline ends. Looked up from germline, CDR1 is SGHRS and CDR2 is YFSETQ. This CDR3 is 14 amino acids long. This chain's CDR3 is CASSVQGRTGELFF. The CDR3 DNA reads TGCGCCAGCAGCGTACAGGGTCGGACCGGGGAGCTGTTTTTT.

The genes are TRBV7-9 and TRBJ2-4, with D possibly being TRBD2 (7 bases). The CDR3 length is 18 residues. Trimming took 2 bases from V and 0 from J, leaving 17 bases between them. In germline, CDR1 is SEHNR, CDR2 FQNEAQ (reference sequence). The CDR3 region is CASSLSSGGLLAKNIQYF. The CDR3 region has the DNA TGTGCCAGCAGCTTAAGTTCCGGGGGGCTTCTAGCCAAAAACATTCAGTACTTC.